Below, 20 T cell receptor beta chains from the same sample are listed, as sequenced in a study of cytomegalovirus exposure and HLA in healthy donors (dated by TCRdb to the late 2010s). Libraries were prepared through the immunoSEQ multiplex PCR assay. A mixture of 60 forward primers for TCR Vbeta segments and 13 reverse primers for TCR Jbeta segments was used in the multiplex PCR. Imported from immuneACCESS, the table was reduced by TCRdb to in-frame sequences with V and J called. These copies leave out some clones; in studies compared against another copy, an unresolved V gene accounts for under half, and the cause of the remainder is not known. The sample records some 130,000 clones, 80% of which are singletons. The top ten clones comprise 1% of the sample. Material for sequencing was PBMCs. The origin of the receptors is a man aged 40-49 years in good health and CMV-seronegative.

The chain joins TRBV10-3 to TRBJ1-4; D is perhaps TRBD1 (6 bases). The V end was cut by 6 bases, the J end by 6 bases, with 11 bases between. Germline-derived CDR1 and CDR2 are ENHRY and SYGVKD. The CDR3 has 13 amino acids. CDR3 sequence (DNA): TGTGCCATCAGCGACAGGTTCGATGAAAAACTGTTTTTT. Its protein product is CAISDRFDEKLFF.

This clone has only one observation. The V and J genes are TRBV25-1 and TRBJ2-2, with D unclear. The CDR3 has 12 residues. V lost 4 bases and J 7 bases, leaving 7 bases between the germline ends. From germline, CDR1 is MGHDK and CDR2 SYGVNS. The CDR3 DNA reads TGTGCCAGCAGTGTCCGGTTCGGGGAGCTGTTTTTT. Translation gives CASSVRFGELFF.

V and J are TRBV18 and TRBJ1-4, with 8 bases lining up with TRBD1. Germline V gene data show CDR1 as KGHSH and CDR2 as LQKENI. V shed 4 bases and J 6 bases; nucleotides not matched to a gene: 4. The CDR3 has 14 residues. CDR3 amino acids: CASSLDRGYEKLFF. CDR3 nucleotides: TGTGCCAGCTCACTAGACAGGGGATATGAAAAACTGTTTTTT.

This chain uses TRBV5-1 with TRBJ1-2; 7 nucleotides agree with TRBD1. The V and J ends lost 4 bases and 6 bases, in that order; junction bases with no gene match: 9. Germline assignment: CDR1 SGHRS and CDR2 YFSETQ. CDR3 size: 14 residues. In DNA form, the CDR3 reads TGCGCCAGCAGCCCTTCGACAGGGAGTGATGGCTACACCTTC. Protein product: CASSPSTGSDGYTF.

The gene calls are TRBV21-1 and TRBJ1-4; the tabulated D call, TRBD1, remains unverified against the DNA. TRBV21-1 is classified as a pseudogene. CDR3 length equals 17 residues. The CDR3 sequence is CASTLLQEPATNEKLFF. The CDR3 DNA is TGTGCCAGCACCCTTCTCCAGGAACCAGCAACTAATGAAAAACTGTTTTTT.

CDR3 sequence (DNA): TGTGCCAGCAGCCAAGAGCGGAACACCGGGGAGCTGTTTTTT. It specifies CASSQERNTGELFF. The genes are TRBV4-2 and TRBJ2-2, with D unclear. This CDR3 comprises 14 residues. Between the trimmed V and J ends, which lost 0 bases and 1 base, there was a span of 3 bases. The germline V gene encodes CDR1 LGHNA and CDR2 YNFKEQ.

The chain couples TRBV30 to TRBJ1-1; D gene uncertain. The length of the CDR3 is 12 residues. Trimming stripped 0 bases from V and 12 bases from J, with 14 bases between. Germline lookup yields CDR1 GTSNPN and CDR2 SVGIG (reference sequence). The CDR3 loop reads CAWSVFGGETFF. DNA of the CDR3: TGTGCCTGGAGTGTGTTCGGCGGGGAAACTTTCTTT.

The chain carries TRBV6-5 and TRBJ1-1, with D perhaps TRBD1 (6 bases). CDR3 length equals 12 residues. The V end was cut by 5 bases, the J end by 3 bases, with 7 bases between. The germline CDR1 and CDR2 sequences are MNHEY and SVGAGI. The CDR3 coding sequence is TGTGCCAGCAGTCGGACAGACACTGAAGCTTTCTTT. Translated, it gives CASSRTDTEAFF.

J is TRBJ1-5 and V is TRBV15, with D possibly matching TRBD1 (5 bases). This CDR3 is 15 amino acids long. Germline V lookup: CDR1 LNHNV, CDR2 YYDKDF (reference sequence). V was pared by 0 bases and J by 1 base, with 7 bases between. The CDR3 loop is CATSRERQSNQPQHF. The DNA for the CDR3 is TGTGCCACCAGCAGAGAGAGACAGAGCAATCAGCCCCAGCATTTT.

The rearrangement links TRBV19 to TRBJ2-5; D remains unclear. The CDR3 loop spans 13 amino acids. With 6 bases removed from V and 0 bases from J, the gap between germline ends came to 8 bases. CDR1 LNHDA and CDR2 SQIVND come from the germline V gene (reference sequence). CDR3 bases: TGTGCCAGTAGCCTCAGGTACCAAGAGACCCAGTACTTC. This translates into CASSLRYQETQYF.

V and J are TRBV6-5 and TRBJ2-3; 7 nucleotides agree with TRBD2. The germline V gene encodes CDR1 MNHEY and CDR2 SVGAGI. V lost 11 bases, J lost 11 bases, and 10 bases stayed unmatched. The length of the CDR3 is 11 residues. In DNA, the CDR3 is TGTGCCGCCGGCCGGGGGGAAAAGCAGTATTTT. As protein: CAAGRGEKQYF.

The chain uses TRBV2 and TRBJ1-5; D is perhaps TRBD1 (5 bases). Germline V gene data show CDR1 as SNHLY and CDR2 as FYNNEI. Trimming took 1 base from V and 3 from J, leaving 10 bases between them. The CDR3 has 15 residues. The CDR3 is CASSEEGAFNQPQHF. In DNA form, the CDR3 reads TGTGCCAGCAGTGAAGAAGGGGCCTTCAATCAGCCCCAGCATTTT.

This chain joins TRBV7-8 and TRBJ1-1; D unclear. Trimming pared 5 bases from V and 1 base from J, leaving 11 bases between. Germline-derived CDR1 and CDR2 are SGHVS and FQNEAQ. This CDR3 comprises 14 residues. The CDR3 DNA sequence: TGTGCCAGCAGCCCCTCCTCCGGGAACACTGAAGCTTTCTTT. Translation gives CASSPSSGNTEAFF.

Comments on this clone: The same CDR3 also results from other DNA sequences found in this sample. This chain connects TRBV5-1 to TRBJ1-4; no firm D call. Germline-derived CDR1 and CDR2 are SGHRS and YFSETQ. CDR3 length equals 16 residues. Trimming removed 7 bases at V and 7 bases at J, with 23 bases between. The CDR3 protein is CASRSLEAGKSEKLFF. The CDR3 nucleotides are TGCGCCAGCCGCAGCTTGGAAGCGGGGAAAAGTGAAAAACTGTTTTTT.

The CDR3: CASSQQGGGRYNEQFF. The CDR3 DNA follows: TGTGCCAGCAGTCAACAGGGTGGCGGAAGGTACAATGAGCAGTTCTTC. This chain joins TRBV2 and TRBJ2-1; possibly TRBD1 for D (6 bases). Germline V gene sequence: CDR1 SNHLY, CDR2 FYNNEI. V dropped 5 bases and J dropped 4 bases, with 18 bases sitting between them. CDR3 length: 16 residues.

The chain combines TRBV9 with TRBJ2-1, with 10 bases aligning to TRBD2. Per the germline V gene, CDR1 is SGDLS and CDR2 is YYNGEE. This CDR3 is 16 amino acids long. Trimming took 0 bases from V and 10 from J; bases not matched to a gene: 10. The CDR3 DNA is TGTGCCAGCAGCGTAGCGAGGCTAGCGGGAGTTGAGGAGCAGTTCTTC. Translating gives CASSVARLAGVEEQFF.

The chain's CDR3 is CASSVDRVGYEQYF. The CDR3 coding sequence is TGTGCCAGCAGCGTAGACAGGGTCGGCTACGAGCAGTACTTC. This sequence joins TRBV9 and TRBJ2-7, with TRBD1 as a possible D gene (6 bases). Germline V gives CDR1 SGDLS, CDR2 YYNGEE. CDR3 size: 14 residues. Trimming pared 0 bases from V and 3 bases from J, leaving 10 bases between.

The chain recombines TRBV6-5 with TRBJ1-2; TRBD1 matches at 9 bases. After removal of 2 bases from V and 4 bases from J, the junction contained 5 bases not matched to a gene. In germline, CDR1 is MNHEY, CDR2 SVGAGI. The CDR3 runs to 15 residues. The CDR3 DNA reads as TGTGCCAGCAGTTACCAGACAGGGGGAAGCTATGGCTACACCTTC. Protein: CASSYQTGGSYGYTF.

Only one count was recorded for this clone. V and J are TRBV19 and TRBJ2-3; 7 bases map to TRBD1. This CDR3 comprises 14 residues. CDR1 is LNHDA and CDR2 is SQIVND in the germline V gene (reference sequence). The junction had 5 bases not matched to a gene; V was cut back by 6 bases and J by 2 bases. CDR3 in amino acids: CASSRQGITDTQYF. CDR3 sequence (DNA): TGTGCCAGTAGCCGACAGGGTATCACAGATACGCAGTATTTT.

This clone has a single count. CDR3 protein: CATSRGQPNTGELFF. The CDR3 DNA follows: TGTGCCACCAGCAGAGGACAACCGAACACCGGGGAGCTGTTTTTT. The rearrangement joins TRBV15 to TRBJ2-2; D ambiguous. The V gene lost 1 base and the J gene lost 0 bases, with 6 bases spanning the gap. From germline, CDR1 is LNHNV and CDR2 YYDKDF (reference sequence). CDR3 length equals 15 residues.